This TCR beta chain was captured in a study of patients and donors after allogeneic stem cell transplantation. TCRdb called the RT-PCR reads again in MiXCR, with one record for every CDR3 protein. The sample holds about 40,000 distinct CDR3 sequences, under 35% seen once. Trimming cost V 0 bases and J 1 base; bases outside gene matches: 9. This CDR3 comprises 18 residues. Germline values: CDR1 LGHNA, CDR2 YSLEER. The source is a human donor who was either an allogeneic HSCT recipient or a stem cell or donor lymphocyte infusion donor (not recorded which). It is not recorded whose cells these are; they may come from a transplant donor. Sequenced sample: blood, either unsorted or a sorted T cell fraction (not recorded which). The gene calls are TRBV4-3 and TRBJ2-3; TRBD1 agrees at 8 bases. The CDR3 DNA is TGCGCCAGCAGCCAAGATCCTGGACAGGGAGTCTGCACAGATACGCAGTATTTT. This encodes CASSQDPGQGVCTDTQYF.